The 4 T cell receptor beta chains below all came from one sample that was sequenced in a study of breast tumors, draining lymph nodes, adjacent tissues. The lymph nodes were axillary draining lymph nodes from breast cancer patients. TCRdb re-derived calls from the multiplex PCR reads in MiXCR, one entry per CDR3 protein. This sample carries some 85,000 distinct CDR3 sequences, roughly 30% of them seen once, and the ten largest clones take roughly 8.1%. Sequencing used axillary lymph node tissue. All receptors derive from a female donor with breast cancer. Some clones in this sample may be carry-over from other donors' samples.

On this clonotype: This sequence may be a read error, since a much larger clone differs from it by one base. The chain employs TRBV18 and TRBJ2-5; the D gene is possibly TRBD2 (6 bases). V lost 10 bases to trimming and J lost 5 bases, with 20 bases between them. The CDR3 is 14 residues long. Per the germline V gene, CDR1 is KGHSH and CDR2 is LQKENI. The CDR3 DNA reads as TGTGCCAACTCCCCAAGGGCGGGAAGGGAGACCCAGTACTTC. It specifies CANSPRAGRETQYF.

This clonotype showed up many times. V usage is TRBV6-1 and J usage is TRBJ1-2; 7 nucleotides align to TRBD1. The germline V gene encodes CDR1 MNHNS and CDR2 SASEGT. The CDR3 is 14 residues long. The ends lost 4 bases at V and 9 bases at J; junction bases unmatched: 11. The CDR3 DNA reads TGTGCCAGCAGTGGCCAGGGGGTTTCTCTAAGCTACACCTTC. It yields the protein CASSGQGVSLSYTF.

In this sample, this clonotype is medium-sized. The genes are TRBV4-1 and TRBJ2-1; tentatively, D is TRBD2 (6 bases). Per the germline V gene, CDR1 is MGHRA and CDR2 is YSYEKL. The V gene lost 3 bases and the J gene lost 5 bases, with 11 bases spanning the gap. The CDR3 extends over 14 amino acids. CDR3 sequence reads: CASSQAGLDNEQFF. The CDR3 DNA reads TGCGCCAGCAGCCAGGCGGGACTCGACAATGAGCAGTTCTTC.

The chain joins TRBV5-6 to TRBJ1-2; possible D gene TRBD1, 5 bases. The CDR3 length is 15 residues. Trimming pared 4 bases from V and 7 bases from J, leaving 20 bases between. Germline V gene lookup returns CDR1 SGHDT and CDR2 YYEEEE. The CDR3 sequence: CASSPPTAWDGGYTF. In DNA form, the CDR3 reads TGTGCCAGCAGCCCGCCGACAGCTTGGGACGGTGGCTACACCTTC.